This TCR beta chain emerged from a study of OX40 agonist ivuxolimab in advanced cancers. In the study overall: Averaging 60 years in age, with a range of 23 to 79, the cohort was around 83% male.

Germline CDR1 reads SGHRS; CDR2 reads YFSETQ. V was cut by 4 bases and J by 2 bases, with 12 bases left in between. The CDR3 length is 14 residues. Libraries were prepared by immunoSEQ multiplex PCR; TCRdb keeps only in-frame clonotypes and omits some of them. The data show tens of thousands of clones, approximately 87% seen once. Source: CD4+ or CD8+ T cells sorted from blood, taken in a trial of the OX40 agonist ivuxolimab. The sequence was obtained from an adult with an advanced solid tumor such as melanoma, head and neck, liver or kidney cancer. V is TRBV5-1 and J is TRBJ1-2; tentatively, D is TRBD1 (6 bases). The CDR3 DNA follows: TGCGCCAGCAGCGTTGTAGGGGGGAACTATGGCTACACCTTC. Translation: CASSVVGGNYGYTF.